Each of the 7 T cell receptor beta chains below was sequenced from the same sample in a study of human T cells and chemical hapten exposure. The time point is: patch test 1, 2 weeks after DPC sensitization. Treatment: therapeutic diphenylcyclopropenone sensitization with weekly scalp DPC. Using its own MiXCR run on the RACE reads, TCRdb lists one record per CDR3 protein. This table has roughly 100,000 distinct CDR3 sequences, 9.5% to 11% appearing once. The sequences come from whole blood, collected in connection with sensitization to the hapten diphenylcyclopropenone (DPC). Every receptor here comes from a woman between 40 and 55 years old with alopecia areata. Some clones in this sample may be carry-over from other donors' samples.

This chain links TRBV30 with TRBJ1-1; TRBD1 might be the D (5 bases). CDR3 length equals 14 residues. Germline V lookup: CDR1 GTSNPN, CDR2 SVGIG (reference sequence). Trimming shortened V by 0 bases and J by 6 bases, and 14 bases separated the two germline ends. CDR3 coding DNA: TGTGCCTGGAGTGTACGTGGGGGGAGGGCTGAAGCTTTCTTT. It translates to CAWSVRGGRAEAFF.

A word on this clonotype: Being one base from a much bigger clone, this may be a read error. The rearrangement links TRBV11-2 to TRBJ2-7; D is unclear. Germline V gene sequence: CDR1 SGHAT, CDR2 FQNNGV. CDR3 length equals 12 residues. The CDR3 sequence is CVSSLSGYEQYF. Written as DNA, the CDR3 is TGTGTCAGCAGCTTATCCGGTTACGAGCAGTACTTC.

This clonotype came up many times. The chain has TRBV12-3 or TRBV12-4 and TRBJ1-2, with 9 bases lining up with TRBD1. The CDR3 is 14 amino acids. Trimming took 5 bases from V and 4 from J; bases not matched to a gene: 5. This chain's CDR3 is CASSRGQGSYGYTF. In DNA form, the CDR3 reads TGTGCCAGCAGTAGAGGACAGGGGTCCTATGGCTACACCTTC.

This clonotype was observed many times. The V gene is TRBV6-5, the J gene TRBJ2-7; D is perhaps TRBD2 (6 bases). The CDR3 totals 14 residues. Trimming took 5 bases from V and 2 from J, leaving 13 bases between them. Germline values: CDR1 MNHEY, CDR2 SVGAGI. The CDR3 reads CASSPGLTPYEQYF. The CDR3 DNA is TGTGCCAGCAGTCCGGGACTTACCCCCTACGAGCAGTACTTC.

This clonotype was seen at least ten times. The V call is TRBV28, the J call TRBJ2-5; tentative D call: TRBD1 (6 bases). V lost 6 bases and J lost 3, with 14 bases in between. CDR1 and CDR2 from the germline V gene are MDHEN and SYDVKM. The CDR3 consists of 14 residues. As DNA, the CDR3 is TGTGCCAGCAGGATTCCAGGGGTAGAAGAGACCCAGTACTTC. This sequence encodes CASRIPGVEETQYF.

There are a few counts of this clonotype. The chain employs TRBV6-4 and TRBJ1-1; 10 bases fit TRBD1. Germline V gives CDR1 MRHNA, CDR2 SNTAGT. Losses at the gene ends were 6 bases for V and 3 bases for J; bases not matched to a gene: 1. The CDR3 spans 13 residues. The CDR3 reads CASRGTGDTEAFF. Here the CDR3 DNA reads TGTGCCAGCAGGGGGACAGGGGACACTGAAGCTTTCTTT.

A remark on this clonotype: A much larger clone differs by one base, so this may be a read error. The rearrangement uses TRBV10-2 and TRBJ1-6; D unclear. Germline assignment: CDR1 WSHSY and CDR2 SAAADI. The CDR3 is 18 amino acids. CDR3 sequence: CASSESSGFSSYNSALHF. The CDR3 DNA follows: TGCGCCAGCAGTGAGTCGAGCGGTTTTAGCTCCTATAATTCAGCCCTCCACTTT.